The 13 T cell receptor beta chains below come from one sample, sequenced in a study of blood T cell repertoires in COVID-19 (TCRdb year 2020). Libraries were made using the immunoSEQ multiplex PCR assay. The table comes from immuneACCESS by way of TCRdb, which keeps in-frame sequences with V and J called. Part of the clones is missing from these tables; in studies checked, under half for an unresolved V gene and the rest for unknown reasons. For this sample the table gives under 300,000 clones, of which about 90% were detected only once. Clones ranked in the top ten supply around 6.5% of the sample. The sample was peripheral blood. The receptors come from a man in his 60s with acute or convalescent COVID-19.

V and J are TRBV4-3 and TRBJ2-2; 10 positions match TRBD2. V was pared by 2 bases and J by 1 base, with 4 bases of the junction left unmatched. Germline lookup yields CDR1 LGHNA and CDR2 YSLEER. The CDR3 loop spans 17 amino acids. The CDR3 loop is CASSQLGTSENTGELFF. CDR3 bases: TGCGCCAGCAGCCAACTCGGGACTAGCGAGAACACCGGGGAGCTGTTTTTT.

This clone was detected once. V gene TRBV7-2 combines with J gene TRBJ2-7; 10 bases are shared with TRBD2. V trimming: 5 bases; J trimming: 5 bases; junction bases outside the gene matches: 9. The CDR3 sequence is 15 residues long. Looked up from germline, CDR1 is SGHTA and CDR2 is FQGNSA. CDR3 protein: CASSPASGRANEQYF. CDR3 nucleotide sequence: TGTGCCAGCAGCCCAGCCAGCGGGAGGGCAAACGAGCAGTACTTC. The whole variable domain, remainder taken from reference TRBV7-2 and TRBJ2-7, is GAGVSQSPSNKVTEKGKDVELRCDPISGHTALYWYRQSLGQGLEFLIYFQGNSAPDKSGLPSDRFSAERTGGSVSTLTIQRTQQEDSAVYLCASSPASGRANEQYFGPGTRLTVT.

The gene calls are TRBV6-1 and TRBJ2-1, with D perhaps matching TRBD2 (5 bases). Trimming removed 5 bases at V and 7 bases at J, with 9 bases between. From germline, CDR1 is MNHNS and CDR2 SASEGT. There are 12 residues in the CDR3. CDR3 sequence: CASSKSGNEQFF. The CDR3 DNA is TGTGCCAGCAGTAAGAGCGGTAATGAGCAGTTCTTC.

The rearrangement joins TRBV6-1 to TRBJ2-3, with TRBD2 matching 9 bases. Germline V gives CDR1 MNHNS, CDR2 SASEGT. V lost 1 base, J lost 0 bases, and 2 bases stayed unmatched. This CDR3 region has 16 residues. CDR3: CASSEVTSGSTDTQYF. DNA for the CDR3: TGTGCCAGCAGTGAAGTAACTAGCGGGAGCACAGATACGCAGTATTTT.

About this clone itself: Within the sample, other DNA sequences also encode this same CDR3. This chain uses TRBV9 with TRBJ1-5; the D gene is possibly TRBD1 (5 bases). Trimming removed 2 bases from V and 2 bases from J, with 8 bases in between. The length of the CDR3 is 14 residues. Germline CDR1 is SGDLS and CDR2 is YYNGEE. The CDR3: CASSVGGGNQPQHF. The CDR3 DNA reads as TGTGCCAGCAGCGTGGGGGGGGGCAATCAGCCCCAGCATTTT.

This CDR3 is CASSLDRVSPLHF. CDR3 DNA: TGTGCCAGCAGCTTAGACAGGGTCTCACCCCTCCACTTT. The J gene is TRBJ1-6, the V gene TRBV11-3; possibly TRBD1 for D (5 bases). This CDR3 has 13 amino acids. Trimming removed 0 bases from V and 10 bases from J, with 7 bases in between. Per germline, CDR1 SGHNT and CDR2 YENEEA.

The chain is built from TRBV7-8 and TRBJ1-1, with a weak D call TRBD1 (5 bases). The CDR3 extends over 17 amino acids. Germline V gene sequence: CDR1 SGHVS, CDR2 FQNEAQ. Trimming removed 5 bases from V and 0 bases from J, with 19 bases in between. CDR3 sequence reads: CASSNRDFYGVNTEAFF. The DNA for the CDR3 is TGTGCCAGCAGCAATCGGGACTTCTATGGGGTGAACACTGAAGCTTTCTTT.

The genes are TRBV11-2 and TRBJ2-7; 7 nucleotides line up with TRBD2. Trimming removed 1 base from V and 3 bases from J; junction bases left unmatched: 3. Germline V CDR1 and CDR2: SGHAT, FQNNGV. This CDR3 contains 14 residues. The CDR3 DNA sequence: TGTGCCAGCAGCTTAGGTCCTAGCGGCTACGAGCAGTACTTC. Protein sequence: CASSLGPSGYEQYF.

This rearrangement joins TRBV11-3 to TRBJ1-2; 10 bases agree with TRBD1. This CDR3 contains 14 residues. Germline CDR1 reads SGHNT; CDR2 reads YENEEA. Losses at the gene ends were 5 bases for V and 4 bases for J; bases not matched to a gene: 4. The CDR3 sequence is CASSPWDRGYGYTF. The CDR3 DNA follows: TGTGCCAGCAGCCCGTGGGACAGGGGCTATGGCTACACCTTC.

This clone was observed a single time. The junction departs from the called germline gene at one end, perhaps through a read error. The chain carries TRBV5-6 and TRBJ2-1; 7 nucleotides match TRBD1. In germline, CDR1 is SGHDT, CDR2 YYEEEE. The CDR3 is made up of 13 amino acids. CDR3 in amino acids: CASSLVEQGDQVF. CDR3 DNA sequence: TGTGCCAGCAGCTTGGTTGAGCAGGGGGATCAGGTCTTC.

V and J are TRBV28 and TRBJ2-5; 7 positions match TRBD1. Trimming cost V 6 bases and J 5 bases; bases outside gene matches: 12. This CDR3 contains 15 residues. Germline V gene sequence: CDR1 MDHEN, CDR2 SYDVKM. The CDR3 region is CASSADRRPGETQYF. DNA for the CDR3: TGTGCCAGCAGCGCGGACAGGCGACCCGGTGAGACCCAGTACTTC.

The CDR3 reads CASSLGLAGRGTQYF. DNA for the CDR3: TGTGCCAGCAGCCTGGGACTAGCGGGAAGGGGGACCCAGTACTTC. The rearrangement uses TRBV7-2 and TRBJ2-5; 13 bases align to TRBD2. The CDR3 is 15 residues long. Per the germline V gene, CDR1 is SGHTA and CDR2 is FQGNSA. J gave up 7 bases and V 5 bases, and 7 bases lay outside the gene matches.

V is TRBV27 and J is TRBJ2-7, with 8 bases aligning to TRBD1. Trimming at V came to 5 bases and at J to 2 bases, leaving 17 bases not matched to a gene. CDR3 size: 18 residues. Germline CDR1 is MNHEY and CDR2 is SMNVEV (reference sequence). The CDR3 region has the DNA TGTGCCAGCAGTCCCAGGGGGCTCCACACTGCCGCAACCTACGAGCAGTACTTC. It encodes CASSPRGLHTAATYEQYF.